The clone carrying this T cell receptor (beta chain) was counted only a few times. The target antigen is unknown. The CDR3 consists of 13 residues. V lost 5 bases to trimming and J lost 4 bases; unmatched junction nucleotides: 7. The V gene's germline CDR1 is DFQATT and CDR2 SNEGSKA (reference sequence). This sample is part of a study of human T cells and chemical hapten exposure. Overall study context: Diagnoses of alopecia areata, totalis or universalis occurred in mostly female patients. Study-level results: Among TCRs, those above 1 in 1000 frequency were unaffected by DPC sensitization.

Time point described: pre-sensitization, week 0. The treatment denotes: therapeutic diphenylcyclopropenone sensitization with weekly scalp DPC. Ahead of each patch test application, blood was drawn. Original processing notes: With a range of about 23,224 to 750,000, the median per sample was roughly 95,000 TCRs. TCRdb reanalysed the RACE reads using MiXCR and keeps one entry per CDR3 protein. The V and J calls reflect TCRdb's pipeline rather than the authors' work. The sample yields more than 250,000 distinct CDR3 sequences, approximately 8.6% seen once. The chain combines TRBV20-1 with TRBJ1-2, with TRBD1 identical over 7 bases. Sample: whole blood, taken in connection with sensitization to the hapten diphenylcyclopropenone (DPC). The TCR sequence derives from a woman in her forties with alopecia areata. Some clones in this sample may be carry-over from other donors' samples. CDR3 protein: CSALTGIGYGYTF. The CDR3 nucleotides read TGCAGTGCTCTGACAGGGATTGGCTATGGCTACACCTTC.